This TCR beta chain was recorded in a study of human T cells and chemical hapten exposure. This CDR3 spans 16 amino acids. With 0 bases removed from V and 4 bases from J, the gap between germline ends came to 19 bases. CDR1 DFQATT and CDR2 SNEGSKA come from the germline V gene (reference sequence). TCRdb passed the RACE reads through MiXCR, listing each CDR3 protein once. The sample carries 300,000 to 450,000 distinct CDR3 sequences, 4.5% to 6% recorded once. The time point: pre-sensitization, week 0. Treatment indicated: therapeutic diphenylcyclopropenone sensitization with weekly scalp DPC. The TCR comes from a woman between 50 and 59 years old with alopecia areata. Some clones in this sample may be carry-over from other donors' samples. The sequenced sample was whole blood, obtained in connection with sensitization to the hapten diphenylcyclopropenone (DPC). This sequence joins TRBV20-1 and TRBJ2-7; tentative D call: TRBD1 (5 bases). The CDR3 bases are TGCAGTGCTAGAGATGAAGGGGCAGGCTTATTATACGAGCAGTACTTC. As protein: CSARDEGAGLLYEQYF.